This passage covers 22 T cell receptor beta chains from one sample sequenced in a study of blood T cells in healthy people across ages. A J-beta primer mix and a sample-barcoded 5' primer were used in a second PCR of roughly 6 to 11 cycles. One entry per CDR3 protein results from TCRdb running MiXCR on the 5' RACE reads. The sample lists some 1 million distinct CDR3 sequences, 45% seen once, with approximately 17% in the top ten. The sample taken for sequencing was blood. These receptors originate from a woman aged 55-70 years in good health.

The chain carries TRBV2 and TRBJ2-2, with D possibly TRBD1 on 5 matching bases. The CDR3 consists of 15 residues. Trimming left V 1 base short and J 2 bases short, with 8 bases between. The V gene's germline CDR1 is SNHLY and CDR2 FYNNEI. The CDR3 protein is CASSEEQVNTGELFF. The CDR3 nucleotides read TGTGCCAGCAGTGAAGAACAGGTTAACACCGGGGAGCTGTTTTTT.

The rearrangement links TRBV27 to TRBJ2-1, with TRBD2 matching 11 bases. The CDR3 sequence is 16 residues long. Germline V CDR1 and CDR2: MNHEY, SMNVEV (reference sequence). V lost 2 bases to trimming and J lost 7 bases; unmatched junction nucleotides: 7. Here the CDR3 reads CASSLRGTSGGNEQFF. Here the CDR3 DNA reads TGTGCCAGCAGTTTACGGGGGACTAGCGGAGGAAATGAGCAGTTCTTC.

This sequence joins TRBV3-1 and TRBJ2-4; 7 positions agree with TRBD1. Matching the DNA end better, TRBJ2-7 makes the J call doubtful. This CDR3 is built from 15 residues. The germline gives CDR1 LGHDT, CDR2 YNNKEL (reference sequence). CDR3 coding DNA: TGTGCCAGCAGCCCGGGGCTGGGGACAGCCTACGAGCAGTACTTC. Translation gives CASSPGLGTAYEQYF.

The chain carries TRBV6-1 and TRBJ2-7, with D possibly matching TRBD2 (5 bases). This CDR3 region has 11 residues. The V gene's germline CDR1 is MNHNS and CDR2 SASEGT. V was cut by 7 bases and J by 6 bases, with 10 bases left in between. CDR3 protein: CASTEGVEQYF. The CDR3 bases are TGTGCCAGCACTGAGGGCGTCGAGCAGTACTTC.

This clonotype was picked up a small number of times. The rearrangement links TRBV12-3 or TRBV12-4 to TRBJ2-1, with TRBD2 as a possible D gene (6 bases). Between the trimmed V and J ends, which lost 6 bases and 3 bases, there was a span of 12 bases. The CDR3 contains 14 residues. The CDR3 sequence: CASSYPGLYNEQFF. DNA for the CDR3: TGTGCCAGCAGCTACCCGGGACTCTACAATGAGCAGTTCTTC.

Only a few counts were recorded for this clonotype. The rearrangement joins TRBV5-1 to TRBJ2-5, with D maybe TRBD2 (5 bases). This CDR3 spans 14 amino acids. The V gene's germline CDR1 is SGHRS and CDR2 YFSETQ. The V end lost 0 bases, the J end lost 3 bases, and 9 bases lay between the germline ends. CDR3 DNA sequence: TGCGCCAGCAGCTTGGCCAGAGCGGAAGAGACCCAGTACTTC. It encodes CASSLARAEETQYF. The complete variable domain, with remaining parts taken from reference TRBV5-1 and TRBJ2-5, reads KAGVTQTPRYLIKTRGQQVTLSCSPISGHRSVSWYQQTPGQGLQFLFEYFSETQRNKGNFPGRFSGRQFSNSRSEMNVSTLELGDSALYLCASSLARAEETQYFGPGTRLLVL.

The chain joins TRBV7-9 to TRBJ2-3; weak D call: TRBD2 (5 bases). V lost 2 bases and J lost 2, with 14 bases in between. This CDR3 has 16 amino acids. Germline V gives CDR1 SEHNR, CDR2 FQNEAQ (reference sequence). CDR3 residues: CASSLSAVLSTDTQYF. The CDR3 coding sequence is TGTGCCAGCAGCTTATCAGCGGTTCTCTCCACAGATACGCAGTATTTT.

J is TRBJ2-4 and V is TRBV14; TRBD2 matches 12 bases. The J call may not be correct, given that the DNA end is closer to TRBJ2-7. The CDR3 covers 15 residues. Germline-derived CDR1 and CDR2 are SGHDN and FVKESK. As DNA, the CDR3 is TGTGCCAGCAGCCGAATGACTAGCGGGAGAGGCGAGCAGTACTTC. It codes for CASSRMTSGRGEQYF.

Of note for this clonotype: One base away lies a much larger clone, so this may be a sequencing read error. The genes are TRBV29-1 and TRBJ2-7; D not resolved. The germline V gene has CDR1 SQVTM and CDR2 ANQGSEA. There are 13 residues in the CDR3. V shed 5 bases and J shed 2 bases, with 13 bases lying between them. The chain's CDR3 is CSVSPTATYEQYF. CDR3 sequence (DNA): TGCAGCGTTTCCCCAACCGCTACCTACGAGCAGTACTTC.

The chain has TRBV19 and TRBJ2-7; D possibly matches TRBD1 or TRBD2 (5 bases each). Trimming took off 3 bases at V and 0 bases at J, with 12 bases between the two ends. Germline CDR1 LNHDA, CDR2 SQIVND (reference sequence). The CDR3 length is 15 residues. The CDR3 spells CASSMFPGSSYEQYF. The CDR3 DNA follows: TGTGCCAGTAGTATGTTTCCAGGGAGCTCCTACGAGCAGTACTTC.

The chain carries TRBV29-1 and TRBJ1-2; D gene ambiguous. V lost 7 bases and J lost 5, with 14 bases in between. Germline V gene sequence: CDR1 SQVTM, CDR2 ANQGSEA. The CDR3 runs 12 residues. The CDR3 nucleotides read TGCAGCGCCTCAGGAGAAGTTTATGGCTACACCTTC. Translated, it gives CSASGEVYGYTF.

The rearrangement joins TRBV7-2 to TRBJ2-5; tentatively, D is TRBD1 (5 bases). Germline loops: CDR1 SGHTA, CDR2 FQGNSA. The CDR3 is made up of 15 amino acids. V was trimmed by 6 bases and J by 11 bases, leaving 25 bases between them. Written as DNA, the CDR3 is TGTGCCAGCAGTAGATCCAGGGATCGCTACAATAAGCAGTACTTC. Protein product: CASSRSRDRYNKQYF. The full variable domain, with the rest looked up from reference TRBV7-2 and TRBJ2-5, is GAGVSQSPSNKVTEKGKDVELRCDPISGHTALYWYRQSLGQGLEFLIYFQGNSAPDKSGLPSDRFSAERTGGSVSTLTIQRTQQEDSAVYLCASSRSRDRYNKQYFGPGTRLLVL.

The chain combines TRBV12-3 or TRBV12-4 with TRBJ2-1; D tentatively fits TRBD1 or TRBD2 (5 bases each). The V end lost 7 bases, the J end lost 9 bases, and 19 bases lay between the germline ends. CDR3 length: 14 residues. In DNA, the CDR3 is TGTGCCAGCAACCCGGCAGGGAAGAGCGGTGAGCAGTTCTTC. This encodes CASNPAGKSGEQFF.

This clonotype was counted many times. A much larger clone is a single base away; this may be a read error. V gene TRBV12-3 or TRBV12-4 combines with J gene TRBJ2-5, with TRBD1 identical over 10 bases. This CDR3 contains 14 residues. The trim removed 6 bases at V and 11 bases at J, leaving 12 bases unmatched. The CDR3 sequence: CASSRTGGYNEQYF. Written as DNA, the CDR3 is TGTGCCAGCAGCCGGACAGGGGGGTACAATGAGCAGTACTTC.

This clonotype has more than one count but fewer than ten. The V and J genes are TRBV7-9 and TRBJ2-3, with 14 bases fitting TRBD2. The germline gives CDR1 SEHNR, CDR2 FQNEAQ (reference sequence). The ends lost 6 bases at V and 6 bases at J; junction bases unmatched: 5. CDR3 length: 15 amino acids. CDR3 in DNA: TGTGCCAGCAGTTTCGGGACTAGCGGGAGTGATACGCAGTATTTT. The encoded protein is CASSFGTSGSDTQYF.

The sample holds a few counts of this clonotype. Here the CDR3 reads CAWSDRVHEQYF. The CDR3 nucleotides are TGTGCCTGGAGTGACAGGGTCCACGAGCAGTACTTC. The chain combines TRBV30 with TRBJ2-7; maybe TRBD1 (6 bases). With 1 base removed from V and 5 bases from J, the gap between germline ends came to 9 bases. CDR3 length: 12 amino acids. In germline, CDR1 is GTSNPN, CDR2 SVGIG (reference sequence).

The rearrangement joins TRBV20-1 to TRBJ1-2; 11 bases agree with TRBD1. The junction had 13 bases not matched to a gene; V was cut back by 6 bases and J by 7 bases. The CDR3 contains 15 residues. Germline V CDR1 and CDR2: DFQATT, SNEGSKA (reference sequence). The CDR3 region has the DNA TGCAGTGCGGAGGGACCCGGGACAGGGGGAAGTGGCTACACCTTC. This encodes CSAEGPGTGGSGYTF.

This clonotype was picked up a small number of times. The V call is TRBV20-1, the J call TRBJ1-1, with no clear D. CDR3 length equals 13 residues. Germline CDR1 and CDR2: DFQATT and SNEGSKA (reference sequence). V was clipped by 3 bases and J by 3 bases, with 11 bases between them. The CDR3 DNA reads as TGCAGTGCTAGTAACGGCATGGACACTGAAGCTTTCTTT. It translates to CSASNGMDTEAFF.

The genes are TRBV6-6 and TRBJ1-5; 12 nucleotides agree with TRBD1. The J segment lost 2 bases and the V segment lost 6 bases, leaving 5 bases of the junction unmatched. The CDR3 is 16 amino acids. Germline V CDR1 and CDR2: MNHNY, SVGAGI (reference sequence). CDR3 in amino acids: CASRGGTGGGNQPQHF. In DNA, the CDR3 is TGTGCCAGCAGGGGGGGGACAGGGGGCGGCAATCAGCCCCAGCATTTT.

This rearrangement joins TRBV29-1 to TRBJ1-1; D remains ambiguous. There are 10 residues in the CDR3. V lost 5 bases and J 6 bases, leaving 7 bases between the germline ends. Germline V gives CDR1 SQVTM, CDR2 ANQGSEA. The CDR3 loop reads CSVLDAEAFF. CDR3 DNA: TGCAGCGTTTTGGACGCTGAAGCTTTCTTT.

The J gene is TRBJ1-2, the V gene TRBV12-3 or TRBV12-4; the D gene is possibly TRBD1 (5 bases). V lost 10 bases, J lost 11 bases, and 20 bases lay in between. CDR3 length equals 12 residues. CDR3 DNA: TGTGCCACCCACCTAGGAACAGGAGGGTACACCTTC. Its translation: CATHLGTGGYTF.

The rearrangement joins TRBV27 to TRBJ2-5; D may be TRBD1 (9 bases). The CDR3 has 15 residues. Germline lookup yields CDR1 MNHEY and CDR2 SMNVEV (reference sequence). V shed 4 bases and J shed 3 bases, with 15 bases lying between them. In DNA, the CDR3 is TGTGCCAGCAGTTACGGGGGGGACAGGGAAGAGACCCAGTACTTC. It specifies CASSYGGDREETQYF.